This TCR beta chain was profiled in a study of blood T cell repertoires in COVID-19. Enrolled through a virtual design, the participants were between 18 and 89 years of age and came from roughly 22 US areas. Those designated as exposed participants met a COVID-19 case within 2 weeks before study entry. Sequencing was performed with immunoSEQ multiplex PCR; in TCRdb, only in-frame clones are kept and a portion is missing. The repertoire has around 250,000 clones, more than 75% of them found once; the top ten carry under 8%. The receptor was isolated from a woman between 50 and 59 years old who had been exposed to COVID-19. Sequencing used PBMCs or T cells enriched from blood (not recorded which).

The CDR3 nucleotides are TGCAGCGCAGGGGAAGGGATACATGGCTACACCTTC. Its protein product is CSAGEGIHGYTF. The chain has TRBV29-1 and TRBJ1-2; TRBD1 might be the D (6 bases). Germline assignment: CDR1 SQVTM and CDR2 ANQGSEA. The CDR3 loop spans 12 amino acids. The V end was cut by 7 bases, the J end by 6 bases, with 15 bases between.